This T cell receptor beta chain was observed in a study of T cells after yellow fever vaccination. General observations from the study: Peaking on day 5 versus 15, the secondary response was faster but weaker.

5'RACE template switching produced TCR cDNA carrying a universal primer site and UMIs. TCRdb fed the 5' RACE reads into MiXCR, producing one record per CDR3 protein. The table shows around 310,000 distinct CDR3 sequences, with approximately 3.8% occurring only once. The V segment lost 2 bases and the J segment 0 bases; nucleotides outside the gene matches: 9. CDR1 LGHNA and CDR2 YNFKEQ come from the germline V gene. The CDR3 extends over 17 amino acids. In its sample, this clonotype was seen a few times. The antigen remains undetermined. V and J are TRBV4-2 and TRBJ2-7, with 8 bases that match TRBD1. This receptor was identified in a man between 18 and 35 years old who received the YFV17D yellow fever vaccine. The input for sequencing was PBMCs, taken on the day of the yellow fever booster vaccination. CDR3: CASSQFFTDRDSYEQYF. DNA of the CDR3: TGTGCCAGCAGCCAATTCTTTACGGACAGGGACTCCTACGAGCAGTACTTC.